This entry features one T cell receptor (beta chain) sequence. No antigen is known for it. This specimen comes from a study of cytomegalovirus exposure and HLA in healthy donors. The overall study: Of all 400 or so donors who were genotyped, 75% to 90% belonged to the Caucasian-associated ancestry cluster.

Germline CDR1 and CDR2: SGHTA and FQGNSA. V was cut by 2 bases and J by 2 bases, with 11 bases left in between. The CDR3 is made up of 15 amino acids. The PCR made use of 60 Vbeta and 13 Jbeta primers. The method was immunoSEQ multiplex PCR; TCRdb's version includes in-frame clones alone and lacks a portion of them. This sample's table reports around 140,000 clones. Findings and caveats of the study: When analyzed later, a missense DCLRE1C variant was found to be linked to TCR beta V- and J-gene trimming. Common viral pathogens were later found to be apparently linked to several of the most significant clusters.

Those who donated were healthy bone marrow donors. Sequences were obtained from PBMCs. This receptor was taken from a woman aged 40 to 50 in good health and CMV-seronegative. V is TRBV7-2 and J is TRBJ2-3; a possible D gene is TRBD1 (5 bases). CDR3 bases: TGTGCCAGCAGCTTACAGGGTCTCCTCACAGATACGCAGTATTTT. Translating it yields CASSLQGLLTDTQYF. Looking up the rest from reference TRBV7-2 and TRBJ2-3 gives the full variable domain: GAGVSQSPSNKVTEKGKDVELRCDPISGHTALYWYRQSLGQGLEFLIYFQGNSAPDKSGLPSDRFSAERTGGSVSTLTIQRTQQEDSAVYLCASSLQGLLTDTQYFGPGTRLTVL.